Listed here is a single TCR beta chain. This specimen comes from a study of OX40 agonist ivuxolimab in advanced cancers. Study at large: Those enrolled were about 82% male, with a mean age of about 66 years and ages from 23 to 79. Earlier anti-PD-1, anti-PD-L1 or anti-CTLA-4 therapy was permitted; over 35% had received some.

Assay used: immunoSEQ multiplex PCR; TCRdb lists only in-frame clones, some missing. The repertoire has tens of thousands of clones, 92% of them found once; the top ten carry around 25%. Germline loops: CDR1 SGHNT, CDR2 YENEEA. The CDR3 length is 15 residues. The germline V and J ends were trimmed by 7 bases and 0 bases, with 13 bases remaining between them. Source: CD4+ or CD8+ T cells sorted from blood, taken in a trial of the OX40 agonist ivuxolimab. The chain employs TRBV11-3 and TRBJ1-3, with D perhaps matching TRBD1 (5 bases). The clonotype originates from an adult with an advanced solid tumor such as melanoma, head and neck, liver or kidney cancer. CDR3 loop: CASTLFGGSGNTIYF. The CDR3 DNA is TGTGCCAGCACCCTTTTCGGGGGCTCTGGAAACACCATATATTTT. Complete variable domain (other parts from reference TRBV11-3 and TRBJ1-3): EAGVVQSPRYKIIEKKQPVAFWCNPISGHNTLYWYLQNLGQGPELLIRYENEEAVDDSQLPKDRFSAERLKGVDSTLKIQPAELGDSAVYLCASTLFGGSGNTIYFGEGSWLTVV.